Here is one TCR beta chain with its context. CDR1 is SGHRS, CDR2 YFSETQ, per germline. The CDR3 runs 17 residues. Some 34,000 genome equivalents of blood DNA were amplified for TRB. This sample was included in a study of T cell clusters in autoimmune cytopenias. TRB rearrangements were amplified by touch-down multiplex PCR with mixed TRB-A/B primers. TCRdb re-called the multiplex PCR reads and gives one entry per CDR3 protein, without DNA. The sample's table shows under 3,500 distinct CDR3 sequences. The chain carries TRBV5-1 and TRBJ1-2; checking the TCRdb D call of TRBD1 is not possible without DNA. The sequenced sample was peripheral blood. The sequence derives from a human donor with an autoimmune cytopenia, with autoimmune hepatitis or in good health (not recorded which). CDR3 loop: CASSTGTGTSGLGGYTF.